The rows below give T cell receptor beta chains drawn from one sample of a study of blood T cell repertoires in COVID-19. Produced via immunoSEQ multiplex PCR; TCRdb's table is partial and in-frame only. The table includes about 150,000 clones, roughly 84% detected once. The source material was peripheral blood. These receptors were obtained from a woman over 75 with active or convalescent COVID-19. Each CDR3 is given without its conserved first and last residue. The listing skips clone size in some rows; elsewhere it reads once, few, many or a size class.

V gene	clone size	J gene	CDR3 protein
TRBV19	.	TRBJ1-1	ASSMGDWNTEAF
TRBV19	.	TRBJ1-5	ASSADQGYNQPQH
TRBV5-1	.	TRBJ2-5	ASQGGTGVETQY
TRBV6-6	.	TRBJ2-1	ASSYRGLAGGYEQF
TRBV4-1	.	TRBJ2-7	ASSQEGQGPYEQY
TRBV19	.	TRBJ1-2	ASNRETYGYT
TRBV18	once	TRBJ1-2	ASSPMSGIEGYT
TRBV5-6	once	TRBJ2-7	ASSLLQDRGPSYEQY
TRBV6-1	.	TRBJ1-5	ASSEIFGTGSNQPQH
TRBV7-9	once	TRBJ2-5	ASSLVRLSIETQY
TRBV28	.	TRBJ1-2	ASSGQEGSYGYT
TRBV28	.	TRBJ1-5	ASSPNRAYSNQPQH
TRBV9	once	TRBJ2-1	ASSVSGAGNEQF
TRBV19	.	TRBJ2-5	ASSRGLDRYQETQY
TRBV12-3/TRBV12-4	.	TRBJ2-5	ASSLRGFETQY
TRBV10-3	.	TRBJ1-1	ANTSGGQVEAF
TRBV10-1	few	TRBJ2-3	ATGEGQGTDTQY
TRBV6-5	.	TRBJ1-1	ASRPRQGSSPEAF
TRBV28	.	TRBJ2-1	ASSSLKRLAGEDEQF
TRBV21-1	once	TRBJ2-7	ASSADQDRVYEQY
TRBV29-1	.	TRBJ2-2	SGGQGFNTRELF
TRBV18	.	TRBJ2-3	ASSPWTSGIRGDTQY
TRBV5-4	.	TRBJ2-5	ASSGFGGSKETQY
TRBV7-2	once	TRBJ2-7	ASSLGLAASYEQY
TRBV3-1/TRBV3-2	.	TRBJ2-3	ASSPTHETSGRRDTQY
TRBV5-8	.	TRBJ2-1	ASSFGFDRRTPQF
TRBV5-5	.	TRBJ2-2	ASSKTGVTGELF
TRBV6-5	.	TRBJ2-7	ASRLGHSISYEQY
TRBV10-2	.	TRBJ1-2	ASSDLFQGDYGYT
TRBV6-2/TRBV6-3	.	TRBJ1-5	ASSGGASNQPQH
TRBV10-3	.	TRBJ1-1	AISPGKDTEAF
TRBV18	once	TRBJ1-2	ASSHGQGDGYT
TRBV2	.	TRBJ1-1	ASGEGQGNTEAF
TRBV7-3	.	TRBJ2-3	ASSRHPTGEGTDTQY
TRBV6-1	few	TRBJ2-5	ASSEWATARETQY
TRBV27	few	TRBJ2-1	ASRQGAEYNEQF
TRBV5-1	.	TRBJ2-2	ASSLGLAGAVGELF
TRBV7-9	.	TRBJ1-1	ASSLGGEAF
TRBV29-1	few	TRBJ1-4	SVKDRGEKLF
TRBV7-8	.	TRBJ2-2	ASSLSPSSGVTGELF
TRBV28	.	TRBJ1-1	ASSPRGQGARDTEAF
TRBV12-1	.	TRBJ2-1	ASSFVRECGEQF
TRBV9	.	TRBJ2-6	ASSDGQGSGANVLT
TRBV19	once	TRBJ2-5	ASSIMAQETQY
TRBV11-3	.	TRBJ1-2	ASSNPGQALLT
TRBV4-1	.	TRBJ2-7	ASSRGLAGSYEQY
TRBV28	.	TRBJ1-2	ASSFRQGIGYGYT
TRBV3-1/TRBV3-2	.	TRBJ1-1	ASSNLDRWNTEAF
TRBV4-1	.	TRBJ2-7	ASSQEWASGVYEQY
TRBV5-1	.	TRBJ2-1	ASSWGLGNEQF